What follows is one T cell receptor (beta chain) and its context. Its antigen remains unknown. These donors, healthy bone marrow donors, were studied. This entry comes from a study of cytomegalovirus exposure and HLA in healthy donors. The V gene's germline CDR1 is MNHEY and CDR2 SVGAGI. CDR3 length: 11 amino acids. Trimming pared 5 bases from V and 11 bases from J, leaving 12 bases between. Study outcomes and limitations: The analysis excluded some indistinguishable V segments, including TRBV6-2 and TRBV6-3. The authors confirmed in vitro that three CMV-associated chains were specific for CMV antigens. A missense variant in DCLRE1C was later tied to TCR beta V- and J-gene trimming.

Both 60 Vbeta primers and 13 Jbeta primers went into the PCR. Produced via immunoSEQ multiplex PCR; TCRdb's table is partial and in-frame only. Counted here are about 110,000 clones, 78% occurring once; the ten biggest clones make up approximately 1.3%. Sample: PBMCs. This chain links TRBV6-5 with TRBJ2-5, with a tentative D call TRBD2 (6 bases). The clonotype was recovered from a young man in good health and CMV-seronegative. The CDR3 DNA reads TGTGCCAGCAGTGCCTGGGGGGAGCAGTACTTC. This translates into CASSAWGEQYF.